A selection of T cell receptor beta chains follows, all from one sample in a study of T cells after yellow fever vaccination. Using its own MiXCR run on the 5' RACE reads, TCRdb lists one record per CDR3 protein. In the table there are some 320,000 distinct CDR3 sequences, roughly 4.3% of which are singletons. The sequencing here drew on PBMCs, taken 5 days after the yellow fever booster vaccination. All receptors come from a young man who received the YFV17D yellow fever vaccine. Each CDR3 is given without its conserved first and last residue. Each record gives: CDR3 length, clone size, J gene, V gene, CDR3 protein. A row's size may be missing; if present it is once, few, many or a size class.

>14|.|TRBJ1-2|TRBV7-2
ASSLARTGISYGYT
>12|many|TRBJ1-5|TRBV20-1
SANDPGGDQPQH
>13|few|TRBJ1-4|TRBV7-9
ASSRQGLRNEKLF
>11|many|TRBJ1-2|TRBV25-1
ASEGGTGNGYT
>13|many|TRBJ2-5|TRBV12-3/TRBV12-4
ASSPNRGRQETQY
>14|few|TRBJ2-7|TRBV19
ASSPFGTGGHYEQY
>12|.|TRBJ1-2|TRBV2
ASSDSGRIYGYT
>11|many|TRBJ1-2|TRBV14
ASSQDQGWGYT
>14|.|TRBJ1-4|TRBV4-2
ASSQGTHGSNGELF
>12|few|TRBJ2-3|TRBV15
ATSTGEESDTQY
>14|few|TRBJ2-6|TRBV30
AWKAGGTPGANVLT
>16|few|TRBJ2-1|TRBV5-4
ASSRDTYPRKAYNEQF
>13|few|TRBJ2-2|TRBV19
ASASRNVNTGELF
>10|few|TRBJ1-1|TRBV19
ASKEQGTEAF
>15|few|TRBJ2-1|TRBV5-1
ASSLTSGVMGYNEQF
>12|few|TRBJ1-1|TRBV4-1
ASSLLPGTAEAF
>12|many|TRBJ2-3|TRBV9
ASSVEGSTDTQY
>13|few|TRBJ2-5|TRBV5-4
ASSATSGGVETQY
>13|.|TRBJ1-1|TRBV15
ATSRDGGTGGLAF
>13|few|TRBJ2-3|TRBV12-5
ASGSRRGGTDTQY
>11|many|TRBJ2-1|TRBV19
ASSTRQGDEQF
>14|few|TRBJ1-1|TRBV6-2/TRBV6-3
ASSYVRVSGRDEAF
>11|.|TRBJ1-4|TRBV27
ASSLRRREKLF
>13|few|TRBJ1-1|TRBV18
ASSPLSGADTEAF
>14|.|TRBJ2-2|TRBV3-1
ASSQVIRDGTGELF
>11|.|TRBJ1-4|TRBV3-1
ASSQDGSEILF
>13|few|TRBJ2-2|TRBV12-3/TRBV12-4
ASSLGTGRSGELF
>11|few|TRBJ2-5|TRBV30
AWSVPGFKTQY
>9|.|TRBJ1-3|TRBV3-1
ASSFGNTIY
>14|many|TRBJ2-4|TRBV12-3/TRBV12-4
ASSFGGTVAKNIQY
>12|few|TRBJ1-2|TRBV7-9
ASSLAGQSLRYT
>16|few|TRBJ2-7|TRBV4-1
ASSQEASGGAVSYEQY
>15|.|TRBJ2-1|TRBV5-1
ASQSEGGRGYYNEQF
>14|many|TRBJ2-7|TRBV20-1
SASDPGGQLTYEQY
>14|many|TRBJ1-5|TRBV5-5
ASSLIVAARGQPQH
>12|.|TRBJ2-6|TRBV7-2
ASSHQSGANVLT
>14|few|TRBJ2-3|TRBV5-4
ASSPGGGRSTDTQY
>12|few|TRBJ2-3|TRBV20-1
SAREAGKADTQY
>13|few|TRBJ1-4|TRBV19
ASSTRTVSREKLF
>12|.|TRBJ1-5|TRBV7-2
ASSFVGIREPQH
>15|few|TRBJ2-5|TRBV5-1
ASSLGLASGGGETQY
>14|.|TRBJ2-1|TRBV3-1
ASSPSPVDSYNEQF
>14|.|TRBJ2-1|TRBV25-1
ASSAVGGALYNEQF
>12|many|TRBJ2-7|TRBV7-6
ASSLAGGVDEQY
>11|few|TRBJ2-5|TRBV12-3/TRBV12-4
ASSFAGQETQY
>12|.|TRBJ2-3|TRBV4-1
ASSPGWGGDTQY
>13|few|TRBJ2-3|TRBV6-5
ASSYFGAVPDTQY
>10|.|TRBJ2-3|TRBV7-3
ASSYSGQTQY
>15|few|TRBJ2-3|TRBV6-2/TRBV6-3
ASRPRGEGGFTDTQY
>13|.|TRBJ1-2|TRBV4-3
ASSQEMGLRSGYT
>8|many|TRBJ2-5|TRBV10-3
AISEETQY
>11|.|TRBJ2-5|TRBV20-1
SADRGVQETQY